Below, 27 T cell receptor beta chains from the same sample are listed, as sequenced in a study of CD8+ T cells in alopecia areata. Extraction and reverse transcription of RNA yielded cDNA as the sequencing template. TCRdb's table, derived via immunoSEQ multiplex PCR, lists solely in-frame clones and lacks some. Among roughly 120,000 clones listed, roughly two fifths were seen once. Sequencing input: CD4+ T cells sorted from blood. All receptors derive from a human donor with alopecia areata.

This chain uses TRBV30 with TRBJ1-1; D remains ambiguous. Germline CDR1 GTSNPN, CDR2 SVGIG (reference sequence). The V gene lost 0 bases and the J gene lost 1 base, with 6 bases spanning the gap. The CDR3 totals 13 residues. The DNA of the CDR3 is TGTGCCTGGAGTGTACTTGGGAACACTGAAGCTTTCTTT. Translating it yields CAWSVLGNTEAFF. Full variable domain (rest looked up from reference TRBV30 and TRBJ1-1): SQTIHQWPATLVQPVGSPLSLECTVEGTSNPNLYWYRQAAGRGLQLLFYSVGIGQISSEVPQNLSASRPQDRQFILSSKKLLLSDSGFYLCAWSVLGNTEAFFGQGTRLTVV.

J is TRBJ2-4 and V is TRBV28; TRBD1 aligns across 8 bases. The V gene's germline CDR1 is MDHEN and CDR2 SYDVKM. The CDR3 runs to 15 residues. With V trimmed by 9 bases and J by 1 base, 8 bases remained unmatched. The CDR3 DNA sequence: TGTGCCAGTAACGACAGGGGTGAGGCCAAAAACATTCAGTACTTC. This sequence encodes CASNDRGEAKNIQYF. Drawing the rest from reference TRBV28 and TRBJ2-4, the complete variable domain is DVKVTQSSRYLVKRTGEKVFLECVQDMDHENMFWYRQDPGLGLRLIYFSYDVKMKEKGDIPEGYSVSREKKERFSLILESASTNQTSMYLCASNDRGEAKNIQYFGAGTRLSVL.

The chain uses TRBV28 and TRBJ2-7, with 10 positions matching TRBD1. The V gene end was trimmed by 3 bases and the J gene end by 1 base; junction bases not matched to a gene: 3. There are 15 residues in the CDR3. Germline V gives CDR1 MDHEN, CDR2 SYDVKM. CDR3 residues: CASSLTGGLSYEQYF. The CDR3 DNA follows: TGTGCCAGCAGTTTGACAGGGGGCTTATCCTACGAGCAGTACTTC.

This clone was seen a handful of times. The chain links TRBV2 to TRBJ1-1, with D unclear. Trimming left V 6 bases short and J 1 base short, with 6 bases between. Germline CDR1 reads SNHLY; CDR2 reads FYNNEI. CDR3 length: 12 amino acids. The CDR3, as DNA: TGTGCCAGCAGATTTGCGAACACTGAAGCTTTCTTT. It specifies CASRFANTEAFF. Complete variable domain (other parts from reference TRBV2 and TRBJ1-1): EPEVTQTPSHQVTQMGQEVILRCVPISNHLYFYWYRQILGQKVEFLVSFYNNEISEKSEIFDDQFSVERPDGSNFTLKIRSTKLEDSAMYFCASRFANTEAFFGQGTRLTVV.

On this clone itself: This CDR3 is also generated by other DNA sequences in the sample. The CDR3 region has the DNA TGCGCCAGCAGCCGAGGCGAAGAGACCCAGTACTTC. Translating it yields CASSRGEETQYF. The chain employs TRBV5-1 and TRBJ2-5, with D unresolved. The CDR3 covers 12 residues. Looked up from germline, CDR1 is SGHRS and CDR2 is YFSETQ. Trimming took 4 bases from V and 3 from J, leaving 7 bases between them.

The chain combines TRBV30 with TRBJ1-2, with D uncertain. Per germline, CDR1 GTSNPN and CDR2 SVGIG (reference sequence). The CDR3 spans 12 residues. Trimming removed 2 bases from V and 7 bases from J, with 11 bases in between. CDR3 nucleotides: TGTGCCTGGAGTTGGCACTATGGTGGCTACACCTTC. This gives the protein CAWSWHYGGYTF.

V is TRBV30 and J is TRBJ2-1; D ambiguous. This CDR3 comprises 12 residues. Trimming stripped 2 bases from V and 3 bases from J, with 5 bases between. In germline, CDR1 is GTSNPN, CDR2 SVGIG (reference sequence). CDR3 nucleotide sequence: TGTGCCTGGAGTTTCAGCTACAATGAGCAGTTCTTC. This encodes CAWSFSYNEQFF.

This clone was seen more than once but under ten times. V gene TRBV19 combines with J gene TRBJ2-5; possibly TRBD2 for D (7 bases). The germline V and J ends were trimmed by 9 bases and 5 bases, with 22 bases remaining between them. The length of the CDR3 is 15 residues. The V gene's germline CDR1 is LNHDA and CDR2 SQIVND (reference sequence). CDR3 protein: CASGELRGGGETQYF. In DNA, the CDR3 is TGTGCCAGCGGAGAACTGAGGGGGGGCGGGGAGACCCAGTACTTC.

A remark on this clone: Other DNA sequences in this sample translate to the same CDR3. The CDR3 region has the DNA TGCAGCGTTGAAGGACAACAGAACACTGAAGCTTTCTTT. Amino acids: CSVEGQQNTEAFF. V and J are TRBV29-1 and TRBJ1-1; unclear D gene. The CDR3 totals 13 residues. Germline V gene lookup returns CDR1 SQVTM and CDR2 ANQGSEA. V lost 1 base and J lost 1, with 7 bases in between.

There are a few counts of this clone. The chain uses TRBV7-2 and TRBJ2-1; D gene ambiguous. Between the trimmed V and J ends, which lost 1 base and 7 bases, there was a span of 11 bases. The CDR3 runs 14 residues. Germline CDR1 reads SGHTA; CDR2 reads FQGNSA. CDR3 nucleotide sequence: TGTGCCAGCAGCTTAGGCGCCAGTCTGAATGAGCAGTTCTTC. Amino acids: CASSLGASLNEQFF.

This chain joins TRBV30 and TRBJ1-5; D might be TRBD1 (5 bases). There are 14 residues in the CDR3. The germline V and J ends were trimmed by 2 bases and 2 bases, with 10 bases remaining between them. Germline CDR1 and CDR2: GTSNPN and SVGIG (reference sequence). Here the CDR3 reads CAWSIGTGNQPQHF. CDR3 sequence (DNA): TGTGCCTGGAGTATAGGGACGGGCAATCAGCCCCAGCATTTT. Using reference TRBV30 and TRBJ1-5 for the parts outside the CDR3, the full variable domain is SQTIHQWPATLVQPVGSPLSLECTVEGTSNPNLYWYRQAAGRGLQLLFYSVGIGQISSEVPQNLSASRPQDRQFILSSKKLLLSDSGFYLCAWSIGTGNQPQHFGDGTRLSIL.

DNA of the CDR3: TGTGCCAGCAGCTTGTCCCCCCGGGAAGCTTTCTTT. It yields the protein CASSLSPREAFF. The chain links TRBV5-5 to TRBJ1-1; no reliable D call. Trimming shortened V by 1 base and J by 8 bases, and 9 bases separated the two germline ends. Germline CDR1 is SGHKS and CDR2 is YYEKEE (reference sequence). This CDR3 contains 12 residues.

A few counts support this clone. The chain recombines TRBV28 with TRBJ2-5; 11 bases line up with TRBD2. CDR1 and CDR2 (germline): MDHEN, SYDVKM. CDR3 length: 15 amino acids. Losses at the gene ends were 7 bases for V and 2 bases for J; bases not matched to a gene: 6. The CDR3 sequence is CASNRGTSGQETQYF. For the CDR3, the DNA is TGTGCCAGCAACCGCGGGACTAGCGGACAAGAGACCCAGTACTTC.

V is TRBV6-5 and J is TRBJ2-1; maybe TRBD2 (7 bases). CDR1 and CDR2 from the germline V gene are MNHEY and SVGAGI. The CDR3 is made up of 14 amino acids. The CDR3 here is CVEGGAGSYNEQFF. The CDR3 bases are TGTGTTGAAGGGGGGGCGGGCTCCTACAATGAGCAGTTCTTC.

The sample holds a few counts of this clone. This chain connects TRBV18 to TRBJ1-6; 9 bases match TRBD1. The CDR3 extends over 14 amino acids. CDR1 is KGHSH and CDR2 is LQKENI in the germline V gene. The V gene end was trimmed by 6 bases and the J gene end by 10 bases; junction bases not matched to a gene: 7. The CDR3: CASSRDRVGSPLHF. In DNA form, the CDR3 reads TGTGCCAGCTCGAGGGACAGGGTGGGCTCACCCCTCCACTTT. Filled out from reference TRBV18 and TRBJ1-6, the complete variable domain reads NAGVMQNPRHLVRRRGQEARLRCSPMKGHSHVYWYRQLPEEGLKFMVYLQKENIIDESGMPKERFSAEFPKEGPSILRIQQVVRGDSAAYFCASSRDRVGSPLHFGNGTRLTVT.

V is TRBV29-1 and J is TRBJ1-5; no definite D call. The CDR3 has 14 residues. CDR1 is SQVTM and CDR2 is ANQGSEA in the germline V gene. The CDR3 is CIIHVAGGSQPQHF. For the CDR3, the DNA is TGCATTATCCATGTGGCAGGCGGTAGTCAGCCCCAGCATTTT.

The chain is built from TRBV29-1 and TRBJ2-5; D remains ambiguous. This CDR3 has 13 amino acids. V was cut by 5 bases and J by 12 bases, with 22 bases left in between. The germline V gene encodes CDR1 SQVTM and CDR2 ANQGSEA. DNA of the CDR3: TGCAGCGTTTGGGGTGCGGAATCGCCCGCAGAGTACTTC. This sequence encodes CSVWGAESPAEYF. Combining the CDR3 with reference TRBV29-1 and TRBJ2-5 gives the whole variable domain SAVISQKPSRDICQRGTSLTIQCQVDSQVTMMFWYRQQPGQSLTLIATANQGSEATYESGFVIDKFPISRPNLTFSTLTVSNMSPEDSSIYLCSVWGAESPAEYFGPGTRLLVL.

J is TRBJ2-3 and V is TRBV5-4, with no clear D. Germline CDR1 is SGHNT and CDR2 is YYREEE (reference sequence). Trimming removed 4 bases at V and 1 base at J, with 13 bases between. The CDR3 loop spans 15 amino acids. CDR3 sequence: CASSRSGQGTDTQYF. Here the CDR3 DNA reads TGTGCCAGCAGCCGATCGGGCCAGGGCACAGATACGCAGTATTTT.

The gene calls are TRBV7-9 and TRBJ1-6; TRBD1 might be the D (5 bases). Trimming pared 6 bases from V and 6 bases from J, leaving 12 bases between. CDR3 length equals 14 residues. From germline, CDR1 is SEHNR and CDR2 FQNEAQ (reference sequence). This CDR3 is CASSEIGGNSPLHF. The DNA for the CDR3 is TGTGCCAGCAGTGAGATCGGGGGTAATTCACCCCTCCACTTT.

The chain carries TRBV5-6 and TRBJ2-7, with D perhaps being TRBD1 or TRBD2 (5 bases each). Germline values: CDR1 SGHDT, CDR2 YYEEEE. The CDR3 has 15 residues. Trimming took 2 bases from V and 6 from J, leaving 18 bases between them. As DNA, the CDR3 is TGTGCCAGCAGCTTTGGGACGAAGGGGCCGGTCGAGCAGTACTTC. Amino acids: CASSFGTKGPVEQYF.

V gene TRBV29-1 combines with J gene TRBJ2-2, with D possibly being TRBD1 or TRBD2 (5 bases each). Between the trimmed V and J ends, which lost 4 bases and 8 bases, there was a span of 17 bases. Germline V gene data show CDR1 as SQVTM and CDR2 as ANQGSEA. CDR3 size: 14 residues. The CDR3 sequence is CSVVRSGPTGELFF. CDR3 nucleotides: TGCAGCGTTGTCCGATCGGGACCTACTGGGGAGCTGTTTTTT.

V and J are TRBV29-1 and TRBJ1-4; a possible D gene is TRBD1 (5 bases). The ends were cut back, 6 bases at V and 7 bases at J, with 15 bases in the middle. From germline, CDR1 is SQVTM and CDR2 ANQGSEA. This CDR3 comprises 13 residues. In nucleotides, the CDR3 is TGCAGCGTCGGGCCGCTGGGGGGTGAAAAACTGTTTTTT. Its protein product is CSVGPLGGEKLFF.

This clone is medium-sized within its sample. The genes are TRBV7-2 and TRBJ2-3; D gene unclear. Trimming took 4 bases from V and 2 from J, leaving 7 bases between them. CDR1 is SGHTA and CDR2 is FQGNSA in the germline V gene. The CDR3 is 13 amino acids. Here the CDR3 reads CASSSTYTDTQYF. CDR3 DNA: TGTGCCAGCAGCTCGACTTACACAGATACGCAGTATTTT.

This clone appeared a few times. V gene TRBV6-4 combines with J gene TRBJ2-3; 8 positions agree with TRBD1. The V gene end was trimmed by 3 bases and the J gene end by 5 bases; junction bases not matched to a gene: 4. This CDR3 is built from 14 residues. CDR1 MRHNA and CDR2 SNTAGT come from the germline V gene. The CDR3 sequence: CASSEQGAGDTQYF. The DNA of the CDR3 is TGTGCCAGCAGTGAGCAGGGGGCAGGAGATACGCAGTATTTT.

This sequence joins TRBV29-1 and TRBJ1-4; D not resolved. This CDR3 spans 15 amino acids. Germline V gene data show CDR1 as SQVTM and CDR2 as ANQGSEA. V was cut by 4 bases and J by 5 bases, with 17 bases left in between. In DNA form, the CDR3 reads TGCAGCGTTGCCAGAGGAGGCTTGCCGAATGAAAAACTGTTTTTT. Its protein is CSVARGGLPNEKLFF.

The chain recombines TRBV4-3 with TRBJ2-4; 7 nucleotides line up with TRBD2. The CDR3 consists of 16 residues. V lost 2 bases to trimming and J lost 5 bases; unmatched junction nucleotides: 9. Looked up from germline, CDR1 is LGHNA and CDR2 is YSLEER. In DNA, the CDR3 is TGCGCCAGCAGCCAATCCTTTGGGGGAGGGCAAAACATTCAGTACTTC. Its translation is CASSQSFGGGQNIQYF.

V gene TRBV5-1 combines with J gene TRBJ2-1, with a possible D match to TRBD2 (5 bases). Germline CDR1 SGHRS, CDR2 YFSETQ. Trimming stripped 0 bases from V and 7 bases from J, with 17 bases between. The CDR3 consists of 16 residues. The CDR3 spells CASSLVPSQRGNEQFF. The CDR3 DNA reads TGCGCCAGCAGCTTGGTGCCTAGCCAGAGAGGGAATGAGCAGTTCTTC.